A single sample is the source of the 29 T cell receptor beta chains below, sequenced in a study of molecular identifiers for immune sequencing clone quantification. Using its own MiXCR run on the PCR reads, TCRdb lists one record per CDR3 protein. The sample lists about 510,000 distinct CDR3 sequences; roughly 26% were seen once. Sequenced material: naive CD8+ T cells from blood, with Jurkat cell RNA spiked in. Subset given: FACS-sorted CD8+CD4-CCR7+CD45RA+ naive T cells. The receptors come from a human donor in good health. Some libraries in this study had Jurkat cell RNA spiked in.

The V gene is TRBV10-3, the J gene TRBJ2-7; D remains unclear. The CDR3 is made up of 14 amino acids. Trimming left V 4 bases short and J 0 bases short, with 10 bases between. Germline-derived CDR1 and CDR2 are ENHRY and SYGVKD. The CDR3 nucleotides read TGTGCCATCAGTGCCGTAGACACCTCCTACGAGCAGTACTTC. Its protein product is CAISAVDTSYEQYF.

J is TRBJ1-2 and V is TRBV29-1; D not resolved. Germline CDR1 and CDR2: SQVTM and ANQGSEA. The CDR3 is 14 amino acids. The V gene lost 0 bases and the J gene lost 8 bases, with 16 bases spanning the gap. The CDR3 sequence: CSVEDGELWEGYTF. The CDR3 nucleotides are TGCAGCGTTGAAGATGGGGAGCTGTGGGAAGGCTACACCTTC.

This chain links TRBV5-5 with TRBJ2-7, with TRBD2 matching 9 bases. J gave up 4 bases and V 0 bases, and 11 bases lay outside the gene matches. The CDR3 sequence is 17 residues long. The V gene's germline CDR1 is SGHKS and CDR2 YYEKEE (reference sequence). CDR3 residues: CASSLALAGRGSYEQYF. The CDR3 nucleotides read TGTGCCAGCAGCTTGGCTCTAGCGGGACGTGGATCTTACGAGCAGTACTTC.

This chain connects TRBV4-3 to TRBJ2-7; D remains ambiguous. The CDR3 is made up of 15 amino acids. Trimming cost V 0 bases and J 0 bases, with 9 bases left between them. CDR1 is LGHNA and CDR2 is YSLEER in the germline V gene. In nucleotides, the CDR3 is TGCGCCAGCAGCCAAGAACCGAGCAGCTCCTACGAGCAGTACTTC. This encodes CASSQEPSSSYEQYF.

This clonotype was recorded a few times. The chain links TRBV7-3 to TRBJ2-3, with TRBD2 identical over 8 bases. This CDR3 region has 16 residues. Losses at the gene ends were 5 bases for V and 4 bases for J; bases not matched to a gene: 11. Germline assignment: CDR1 SGHTA and CDR2 FQGTGA. In DNA form, the CDR3 reads TGTGCCAGCAGCCCGATTAGCGGGATTGGAGCAGATACGCAGTATTTT. As protein: CASSPISGIGADTQYF.

In its sample, this clonotype was seen many times. The chain has TRBV20-1 and TRBJ2-7; 11 bases line up with TRBD1. Germline V gene data show CDR1 as DFQATT and CDR2 as SNEGSKA (reference sequence). V was clipped by 1 base and J by 4 bases; unmatched bases: 6. The CDR3 sequence is 15 residues long. Here the CDR3 reads CSARGSGTGGYEQYF. CDR3 nucleotides: TGCAGTGCTAGAGGATCCGGGACAGGGGGTTACGAGCAGTACTTC.

This chain joins TRBV6-2 or TRBV6-3 and TRBJ2-7, with 9 bases identical to TRBD2. The CDR3 totals 14 residues. Germline-derived CDR1 and CDR2 are MNHEY and SVGEGT. Trimming at V came to 8 bases and at J to 4 bases, leaving 9 bases not matched to a gene. Written as DNA, the CDR3 is TGTGCCAGCGGTAGCGGGAGAAGTTCTTACGAGCAGTACTTC. Residues: CASGSGRSSYEQYF.

The table lists this clonotype with many counts. The CDR3 sequence: CASSPFAGRNQETQYF. CDR3 DNA sequence: TGTGCCAGCAGCCCCTTTGCGGGCAGGAACCAAGAGACCCAGTACTTC. V gene TRBV12-3 or TRBV12-4 combines with J gene TRBJ2-5; possibly TRBD2 for D (5 bases). V was clipped by 6 bases and J by 0 bases, with 17 bases between them. The CDR3 is made up of 16 amino acids.

Many counts were recorded for this clonotype. The gene calls are TRBV4-1 and TRBJ2-7; TRBD1 aligns across 8 bases. The CDR3 is 13 residues long. Germline V lookup: CDR1 MGHRA, CDR2 YSYEKL. With V trimmed by 1 base and J by 5 bases, 1 base remained unmatched. The CDR3 spells CASSQVDRDEQYF. The CDR3 DNA reads TGCGCCAGCAGCCAAGTGGACAGGGACGAGCAGTACTTC.

This clonotype was seen just once. A single base separates this from a much larger clone, so it may be a read error. The chain carries TRBV7-9 and TRBJ2-3, with TRBD1 identical over 9 bases. The CDR3 loop spans 16 amino acids. Germline loops: CDR1 SEHNR, CDR2 FQNEAQ (reference sequence). Germline trimming cut 5 bases from V and 2 bases from J; bases unmatched to any gene: 8. Here the CDR3 DNA reads TGTGCCAGCAGCCACTCGACAGGGGGGTTCACAGATACGCAGTATTTT. It translates to CASSHSTGGFTDTQYF.

Details on this clonotype: A much larger clone differs from this one at a single base, so this may be a read error. The chain has TRBV24-1 and TRBJ2-2; TRBD2 might be the D (5 bases). The CDR3 has 14 residues. Per the germline V gene, CDR1 is KGHDR and CDR2 is SFDVKD. The CDR3, as DNA: TGTGCCACCAGTGATCCCGACACCACCGGGAAGCTGTTTTTT. Protein product: CATSDPDTTGKLFF.

J is TRBJ1-1 and V is TRBV20-1, with D perhaps matching TRBD1 (5 bases). The germline CDR1 and CDR2 sequences are DFQATT and SNEGSKA (reference sequence). The CDR3 consists of 18 residues. V gave up 0 bases and J gave up 5 bases, with 25 bases separating them. DNA for the CDR3: TGCAGTGCTAGAGATGGGCCGAAGACAACAGGTTCTGGGACTGAAGCTTTCTTT. This encodes CSARDGPKTTGSGTEAFF.

Remarks on this clonotype: A much more abundant neighbour one base away suggests this may be a read error. No conserved phenylalanine or tryptophan ends this CDR3, so it is likely a read error. The chain joins TRBV11-2 to TRBJ1-1, with no clear D. Germline assignment: CDR1 SGHAT and CDR2 FQNNGV. CDR3 length: 16 amino acids. V gave up 5 bases and J gave up 4 bases, with 20 bases separating them. This chain's CDR3 is CASSPAGDRLGTEAFL. The CDR3 DNA reads as TGTGCCAGCAGCCCAGCCGGGGATAGGCTCGGCACTGAAGCTTTCCTT.

This clonotype was recorded many times. CDR3 loop: CASSTDRDDYEQYF. As DNA, the CDR3 is TGTGCCAGCAGTACCGACAGGGACGACTACGAGCAGTACTTC. V gene TRBV6-2 or TRBV6-3 combines with J gene TRBJ2-7; 7 nucleotides align to TRBD1. The germline gives CDR1 MNHEY, CDR2 SVGEGT. Trimming at V came to 5 bases and at J to 3 bases, leaving 7 bases not matched to a gene. This CDR3 is 14 amino acids long.

The J gene is TRBJ1-1, the V gene TRBV6-6; 8 bases match TRBD1. V was pared by 5 bases and J by 5 bases, with 13 bases of the junction left unmatched. The CDR3 runs to 16 residues. Germline-derived CDR1 and CDR2 are MNHNY and SVGAGI (reference sequence). CDR3 region: CASSPSQGALGTEAFF. The CDR3 bases are TGTGCCAGCAGTCCTTCCCAGGGGGCCCTAGGAACTGAAGCTTTCTTT.

This clonotype was observed a handful of times. The chain links TRBV7-9 to TRBJ1-2, with D perhaps TRBD1 (5 bases). Trimming stripped 2 bases from V and 3 bases from J, with 16 bases between. CDR1 SEHNR and CDR2 FQNEAQ come from the germline V gene (reference sequence). This CDR3 contains 16 residues. The CDR3 bases are TGTGCCAGCAGCTTAATGTTGGGACGTTCCGACTATGGCTACACCTTC. Protein product: CASSLMLGRSDYGYTF.

This clonotype occurred a few times. The rearrangement joins TRBV19 to TRBJ2-1; 7 positions match TRBD2. The V gene end was trimmed by 7 bases and the J gene end by 5 bases; junction bases not matched to a gene: 8. This CDR3 contains 14 residues. Germline-derived CDR1 and CDR2 are LNHDA and SQIVND (reference sequence). CDR3 residues: CASKPREADNEQFF. The CDR3 DNA is TGTGCCAGTAAACCCCGGGAGGCCGACAATGAGCAGTTCTTC.

This clonotype was observed a few times. The chain uses TRBV7-6 and TRBJ2-3; TRBD1 agrees at 11 bases. J lost 5 bases, V lost 3 bases, and 1 base had no gene match. Germline V gene lookup returns CDR1 SGHVS and CDR2 FNYEAQ. This CDR3 has 14 amino acids. CDR3 DNA: TGTGCCAGCAGCTTTGGGACAGGGGGAGATACGCAGTATTTT. Translating gives CASSFGTGGDTQYF.

The V and J genes are TRBV19 and TRBJ2-5, with a tentative D call TRBD2 (6 bases). Germline lookup yields CDR1 LNHDA and CDR2 SQIVND (reference sequence). Trimming cost V 1 base and J 4 bases, with 13 bases left between them. The CDR3 covers 15 residues. CDR3 sequence (DNA): TGTGCCAGTAGTATAGGAGACCGGGAGATAGAGACCCAGTACTTC. Translated, it gives CASSIGDREIETQYF. The full variable domain, with the rest looked up from reference TRBV19 and TRBJ2-5, is DGGITQSPKYLFRKEGQNVTLSCEQNLNHDAMYWYRQDPGQGLRLIYYSQIVNDFQKGDIAEGYSVSREKKESFPLTVTSAQKNPTAFYLCASSIGDREIETQYFGPGTRLLVL.

The V call is TRBV20-1, the J call TRBJ2-7, with 9 positions matching TRBD1. The V gene's germline CDR1 is DFQATT and CDR2 SNEGSKA (reference sequence). This CDR3 contains 16 residues. V shed 0 bases and J 3 bases; nucleotides not matched to a gene: 9. In DNA, the CDR3 is TGCAGTGCTAGAGATCTCCTGGGACAGGGAGACTACGAGCAGTACTTC. Translating gives CSARDLLGQGDYEQYF.

On this clonotype: An end of the junction differs from the germline gene, which may be a read error. The chain has TRBV7-2 and TRBJ1-6; 7 nucleotides align to TRBD1. The germline CDR1 and CDR2 sequences are SGHTA and FQGNSA. This CDR3 contains 14 residues. The CDR3 DNA is TGTGCCGGCAGCGGAGCGACAGGGAATTCACCCCTCCACTTT. This gives the protein CAGSGATGNSPLHF.

In DNA, the CDR3 is TGTGCCAGCAGTTTAGCAGGGTCCGATCAGCCCCAGCATTTT. This gives the protein CASSLAGSDQPQHF. This chain links TRBV27 with TRBJ1-5; possibly TRBD1 for D (5 bases). The germline gives CDR1 MNHEY, CDR2 SMNVEV (reference sequence). Trimming left V 2 bases short and J 5 bases short, with 10 bases between. This CDR3 is 14 amino acids long.

This rearrangement joins TRBV12-3 or TRBV12-4 to TRBJ1-2; maybe TRBD1 (6 bases). Trimming removed 3 bases from V and 7 bases from J, with 18 bases in between. There are 15 residues in the CDR3. CDR3 DNA sequence: TGTGCCAGCAGTTTTGGGCCCAACACCAGGGGTGGCTACACCTTC. Its protein is CASSFGPNTRGGYTF.

The rearrangement uses TRBV6-8 and TRBJ2-5, with D uncertain. This CDR3 is 15 amino acids long. Germline loops: CDR1 MNHGY, CDR2 SAAAGT. Trimming pared 2 bases from V and 5 bases from J, leaving 15 bases between. As DNA, the CDR3 is TGTGCCAGCAGTTACGGGAAGGGCCGGAAGGAGACCCAGTACTTC. It is translated as CASSYGKGRKETQYF.

Concerning this clonotype: This could be a read error, since a much larger clone is one nucleotide away. The CDR3 DNA sequence: TGCGCCAGCAGCTTGGAGTCAGGGGTTAACATAGATACGCAGTATTTT. It codes for CASSLESGVNIDTQYF. This chain uses TRBV5-1 with TRBJ2-3; D possibly corresponds to TRBD1 (6 bases). V shed 0 bases and J shed 5 bases, with 16 bases lying between them. Germline loops: CDR1 SGHRS, CDR2 YFSETQ. The CDR3 consists of 16 residues.

In this sample, this clonotype turned up many times. The chain is built from TRBV7-8 and TRBJ2-3; D unresolved. The germline V gene encodes CDR1 SGHVS and CDR2 FQNEAQ. V dropped 4 bases and J dropped 0 bases, with 11 bases sitting between them. This CDR3 is built from 15 residues. The CDR3 coding sequence is TGTGCCAGCAGCTCAGTAAGAGCTAGCACAGATACGCAGTATTTT. Translating gives CASSSVRASTDTQYF.

This clonotype was detected many times. This chain links TRBV4-3 with TRBJ2-7; D not certain. CDR1 and CDR2 from the germline V gene are LGHNA and YSLEER. The V end lost 4 bases, the J end lost 6 bases, and 16 bases lay between the germline ends. The CDR3 is 14 residues long. Written as DNA, the CDR3 is TGCGCCAGCAGCCCCGGCCTACTGTCGGCCGAGCAGTACTTC. Residues: CASSPGLLSAEQYF.

In its sample, this clonotype was seen a few times. The rearrangement uses TRBV30 and TRBJ1-4, with 7 bases matching TRBD1. Germline trimming cut 4 bases from V and 5 bases from J; bases unmatched to any gene: 7. The CDR3 spans 14 residues. Germline V gives CDR1 GTSNPN, CDR2 SVGIG (reference sequence). The CDR3 bases are TGTGCCTGGACCACTCCGGGACAGAATGAAAAACTGTTTTTT. Translated, it gives CAWTTPGQNEKLFF. The variable domain in full, completed from reference TRBV30 and TRBJ1-4, reads SQTIHQWPATLVQPVGSPLSLECTVEGTSNPNLYWYRQAAGRGLQLLFYSVGIGQISSEVPQNLSASRPQDRQFILSSKKLLLSDSGFYLCAWTTPGQNEKLFFGSGTQLSVL.

This clonotype came up a few times. The chain couples TRBV30 to TRBJ2-7; D tentatively fits TRBD1 or TRBD2 (5 bases each). Germline V gene data show CDR1 as GTSNPN and CDR2 as SVGIG (reference sequence). V lost 5 bases and J lost 0, with 11 bases in between. This CDR3 is built from 13 residues. The DNA of the CDR3 is TGTGCCTGGGGACACGGGACCTCCTACGAGCAGTACTTC. This gives the protein CAWGHGTSYEQYF.